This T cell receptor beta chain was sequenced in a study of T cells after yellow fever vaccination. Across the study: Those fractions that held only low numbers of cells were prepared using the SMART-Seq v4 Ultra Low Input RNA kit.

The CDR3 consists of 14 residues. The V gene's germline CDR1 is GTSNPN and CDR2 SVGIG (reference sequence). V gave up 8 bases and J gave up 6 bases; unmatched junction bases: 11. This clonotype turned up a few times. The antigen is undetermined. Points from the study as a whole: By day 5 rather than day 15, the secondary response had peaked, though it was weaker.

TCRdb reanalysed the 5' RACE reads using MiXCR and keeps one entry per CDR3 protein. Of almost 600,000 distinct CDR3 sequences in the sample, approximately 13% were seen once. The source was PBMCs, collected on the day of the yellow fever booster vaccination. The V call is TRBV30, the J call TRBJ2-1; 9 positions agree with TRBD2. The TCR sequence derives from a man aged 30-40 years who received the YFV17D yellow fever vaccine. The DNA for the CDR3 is TGTGCCACAAAACCGGGACTAGCCCTCAATGAGCAGTTCTTC. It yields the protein CATKPGLALNEQFF.